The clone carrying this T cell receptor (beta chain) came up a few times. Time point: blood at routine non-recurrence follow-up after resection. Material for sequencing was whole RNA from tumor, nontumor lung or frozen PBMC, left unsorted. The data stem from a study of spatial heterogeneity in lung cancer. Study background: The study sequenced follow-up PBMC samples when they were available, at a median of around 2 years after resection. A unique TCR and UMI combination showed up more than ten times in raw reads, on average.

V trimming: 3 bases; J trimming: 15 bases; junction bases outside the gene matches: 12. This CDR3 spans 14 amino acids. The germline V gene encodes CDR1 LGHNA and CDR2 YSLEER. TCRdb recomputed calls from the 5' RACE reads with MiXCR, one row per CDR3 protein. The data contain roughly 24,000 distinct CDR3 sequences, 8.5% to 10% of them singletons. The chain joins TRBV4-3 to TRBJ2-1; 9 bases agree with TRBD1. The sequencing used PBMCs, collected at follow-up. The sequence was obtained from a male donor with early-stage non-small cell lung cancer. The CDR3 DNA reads TGCGCCAGCAGCCATAGGACAGGGGCCCTTAACTTGTTCTTC. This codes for CASSHRTGALNLFF.